The 13 T cell receptor beta chains reported below all come from one sample, sequenced in a study of CD8+ T cells in alopecia areata. Lesional scalp tissue (obtained by punch biopsy) and peripheral blood were collected from alopecia areata patients. Once RNA had been extracted, it was reverse transcribed into cDNA to act as the sequencing template. Generated by immunoSEQ multiplex PCR, the TCRdb table keeps only in-frame clones and is missing some. Of 13,000 or so clones in the sample, 56% were seen once. Sequenced: skin. The receptors here all came from a human donor with alopecia areata.

This chain joins TRBV18 and TRBJ2-5; TRBD2 aligns across 14 bases. CDR3 length: 16 amino acids. CDR1 is KGHSH, CDR2 LQKENI, per germline. Trimming cost V 3 bases and J 2 bases; bases outside gene matches: 2. CDR3 in amino acids: CASSPWTSGGQETQYF. The DNA for the CDR3 is TGTGCCAGCTCACCCTGGACTAGCGGGGGGCAAGAGACCCAGTACTTC.

The chain carries TRBV5-6 and TRBJ2-3, with 9 bases aligning to TRBD2. The V gene end was trimmed by 2 bases and the J gene end by 2 bases; junction bases not matched to a gene: 12. The length of the CDR3 is 18 residues. Germline CDR1 is SGHDT and CDR2 is YYEEEE. CDR3 nucleotide sequence: TGTGCCAGCAGCTTATCTAGCGGGATCACCCTACCCACAGATACGCAGTATTTT. Translating it yields CASSLSSGITLPTDTQYF.

The rearrangement joins TRBV2 to TRBJ2-7; D call uncertain. This CDR3 contains 10 residues. Trimming cost V 8 bases and J 5 bases, with 7 bases left between them. Looked up from germline, CDR1 is SNHLY and CDR2 is FYNNEI. For the CDR3, the DNA is TGTGCCAGCGTCGGACACGAGCAGTACTTC. Translated, it gives CASVGHEQYF. The whole variable domain, filled in from reference TRBV2 and TRBJ2-7, reads EPEVTQTPSHQVTQMGQEVILRCVPISNHLYFYWYRQILGQKVEFLVSFYNNEISEKSEIFDDQFSVERPDGSNFTLKIRSTKLEDSAMYFCASVGHEQYFGPGTRLTVT.

This rearrangement joins TRBV7-2 to TRBJ2-1, with 11 bases matching TRBD1. V dropped 5 bases and J dropped 8; count of bases not matched to a gene: 5. Germline CDR1 reads SGHTA; CDR2 reads FQGNSA. The CDR3 is 14 amino acids. CDR3 loop: CASSPDRGRDEQFF. CDR3 in DNA: TGTGCCAGCAGCCCGGACAGGGGGCGGGATGAGCAGTTCTTC. The full variable domain, its missing parts supplied by reference TRBV7-2 and TRBJ2-1, is GAGVSQSPSNKVTEKGKDVELRCDPISGHTALYWYRQSLGQGLEFLIYFQGNSAPDKSGLPSDRFSAERTGGSVSTLTIQRTQQEDSAVYLCASSPDRGRDEQFFGPGTRLTVL.

The chain combines TRBV29-1 with TRBJ2-1; 10 nucleotides match TRBD2. CDR1 and CDR2 (germline): SQVTM, ANQGSEA. The CDR3 consists of 17 residues. The J segment lost 6 bases and the V segment lost 3 bases, leaving 14 bases of the junction unmatched. CDR3 in amino acids: CSVEGSGRFFAFNEQFF. In DNA, the CDR3 is TGCAGCGTTGAGGGTAGCGGGAGGTTTTTTGCTTTCAATGAGCAGTTCTTC.

J is TRBJ2-5 and V is TRBV7-3; D is ambiguous. Germline-derived CDR1 and CDR2 are SGHTA and FQGTGA. CDR3 length equals 13 residues. V was pared by 0 bases and J by 4 bases, with 6 bases between. CDR3 sequence (DNA): TGTGCCAGCAGCTTAACAATCTCAGAGACCCAGTACTTC. Amino acid sequence: CASSLTISETQYF. Drawing the rest from reference TRBV7-3 and TRBJ2-5, the complete variable domain is GAGVSQTPSNKVTEKGKYVELRCDPISGHTALYWYRQSLGQGPEFLIYFQGTGAADDSGLPNDRFFAVRPEGSVSTLKIQRTERGDSAVYLCASSLTISETQYFGPGTRLLVL.

This chain connects TRBV11-2 to TRBJ1-4, with a possible D match to TRBD1 (5 bases). Trimming stripped 6 bases from V and 0 bases from J, with 11 bases between. The CDR3 totals 15 residues. From germline, CDR1 is SGHAT and CDR2 FQNNGV. The CDR3: CASSLGGATNEKLFF. CDR3 DNA sequence: TGTGCCAGCAGTTTGGGGGGTGCAACTAATGAAAAACTGTTTTTT.

The chain carries TRBV4-1 and TRBJ2-1; 8 bases are shared with TRBD1. Germline V gene sequence: CDR1 MGHRA, CDR2 YSYEKL. The CDR3 has 15 amino acids. J lost 5 bases, V lost 2 bases, and 5 bases had no gene match. CDR3 nucleotides: TGCGCCAGCAGCCAACTCAGGGGGCGAAACAATGAGCAGTTCTTC. Its translation is CASSQLRGRNNEQFF.

There are a few counts of this clone. The V gene is TRBV14, the J gene TRBJ2-1; tentative D call: TRBD2 (6 bases). CDR1 is SGHDN, CDR2 FVKESK, per germline. This CDR3 is built from 13 residues. V gave up 4 bases and J gave up 7 bases, with 11 bases separating them. CDR3 in DNA: TGTGCCAGCAGCCCCTCGGGGAGGAATGAGCAGTTCTTC. Its translation: CASSPSGRNEQFF.

The V gene is TRBV7-6, the J gene TRBJ1-2; D is possibly TRBD1 (5 bases). CDR3 length equals 15 residues. Trimming shortened V by 0 bases and J by 0 bases, and 8 bases separated the two germline ends. Germline V lookup: CDR1 SGHVS, CDR2 FNYEAQ. The CDR3 DNA sequence: TGTGCCAGCAGCTTAGCTTGGGGCCCTAACTATGGCTACACCTTC. It codes for CASSLAWGPNYGYTF.

This chain connects TRBV28 to TRBJ1-2; D perhaps matches TRBD1 (6 bases). V was cut by 4 bases and J by 4 bases, with 13 bases left in between. The CDR3 loop spans 14 amino acids. Germline V gene lookup returns CDR1 MDHEN and CDR2 SYDVKM. CDR3 nucleotides: TGTGCCAGCAGTTGGCCCGGGACATCCTATGGCTACACCTTC. As protein: CASSWPGTSYGYTF.

In the case of this clone: The same CDR3 also results from other DNA sequences found in this sample. The rearrangement links TRBV6-1 to TRBJ2-5, with D unclear. This CDR3 is built from 11 residues. Trimming shortened V by 1 base and J by 5 bases, and 2 bases separated the two germline ends. From germline, CDR1 is MNHNS and CDR2 SASEGT. This CDR3 is CASSEVETQYF. CDR3 bases: TGTGCCAGCAGTGAAGTGGAGACCCAGTACTTC.

The genes are TRBV11-2 and TRBJ2-5, with a weak D call TRBD1 (6 bases). The V end lost 5 bases, the J end lost 5 bases, and 12 bases lay between the germline ends. CDR3 size: 13 residues. Germline loops: CDR1 SGHAT, CDR2 FQNNGV. CDR3 in DNA: TGTGCCAGCAGCAACCCAGGGGTGGAGACCCAGTACTTC. Amino acids: CASSNPGVETQYF.